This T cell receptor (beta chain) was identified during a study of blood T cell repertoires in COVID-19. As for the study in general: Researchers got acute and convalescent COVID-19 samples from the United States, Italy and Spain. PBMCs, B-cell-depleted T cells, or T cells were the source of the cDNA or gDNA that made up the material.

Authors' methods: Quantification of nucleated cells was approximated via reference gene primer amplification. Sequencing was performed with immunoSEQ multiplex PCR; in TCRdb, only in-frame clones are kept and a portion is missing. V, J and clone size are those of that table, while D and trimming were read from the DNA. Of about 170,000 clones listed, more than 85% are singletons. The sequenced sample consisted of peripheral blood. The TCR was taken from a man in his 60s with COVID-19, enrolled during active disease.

This CDR3 is CASSHDGTTSEAFF. The CDR3 nucleotides are TGTGCCAGCTCGCACGACGGGACAACTAGTGAAGCTTTCTTT. The V call is TRBV18, the J call TRBJ1-1; maybe TRBD1 (6 bases). Per germline, CDR1 KGHSH and CDR2 LQKENI. V was trimmed by 6 bases and J by 7 bases, leaving 18 bases between them. This CDR3 spans 14 amino acids.